The 28 T cell receptor beta chains below all came from one sample that was sequenced in a study of T cell responses to AZD1222 COVID-19 vaccine. Assay: immunoSEQ multiplex PCR; the TCRdb copy retains only in-frame clones and omits some. The top ten hold around 0.99% of the sample, which has about 170,000 clones, roughly 89% seen once. The input for sequencing was peripheral blood, taken 28 days after the second AZD1222 dose. These TCRs come from an adult who received the AZD1222 COVID-19 vaccine.

This sequence joins TRBV2 and TRBJ1-5; the D gene is possibly TRBD1 (6 bases). V was pared by 6 bases and J by 4 bases, with 10 bases between. The CDR3 totals 13 residues. Germline CDR1 and CDR2: SNHLY and FYNNEI. The CDR3 protein is CASREQGNQPQHF. CDR3 DNA sequence: TGTGCCAGCAGGGAACAGGGAAATCAGCCCCAGCATTTT.

The count of this clone is one. CDR3 in amino acids: CASSRGGDTNYEAFF. The CDR3 DNA follows: TGTGCCAGCAGCCGAGGGGGCGATACCAACTATGAAGCTTTCTTT. The rearrangement uses TRBV5-4 and TRBJ1-1, with 7 positions matching TRBD1. Germline V gene data show CDR1 as SGHNT and CDR2 as YYREEE (reference sequence). Trimming at V came to 4 bases and at J to 7 bases, leaving 13 bases not matched to a gene. The CDR3 totals 15 residues.

This rearrangement joins TRBV19 to TRBJ2-5, with D possibly being TRBD1 or TRBD2 (5 bases each). This CDR3 is 14 amino acids long. Per the germline V gene, CDR1 is LNHDA and CDR2 is SQIVND (reference sequence). V lost 5 bases and J 4 bases, leaving 14 bases between the germline ends. The CDR3 region has the DNA TGTGCCAGTAGTCTCAGGGCCGAGGGAGAGACCCAGTACTTC. This encodes CASSLRAEGETQYF.

The chain is built from TRBV7-9 and TRBJ1-3; 9 bases match TRBD1. Germline lookup yields CDR1 SEHNR and CDR2 FQNEAQ (reference sequence). With 5 bases clipped from V and 4 bases from J, the junction kept 9 bases outside the gene matches. The CDR3 loop spans 16 amino acids. The CDR3 DNA reads TGTGCCAGCAGCCGTTCCGGGACAGGGACGGGAAACACCATATATTTT. It translates to CASSRSGTGTGNTIYF.

With respect to this clone: The sample holds other DNA sequences that translate to the same CDR3. The chain links TRBV5-1 to TRBJ1-3; 7 nucleotides align to TRBD1. Per the germline V gene, CDR1 is SGHRS and CDR2 is YFSETQ. This CDR3 is 16 amino acids long. The V segment lost 0 bases and the J segment 3 bases; nucleotides outside the gene matches: 6. CDR3 coding DNA: TGCGCCAGCAGCTTGGCCGGGACAGTGGGTGGAAACACCATATATTTT. Its translation is CASSLAGTVGGNTIYF.

The DNA for the CDR3 is TGCGCCAGCACCGCTTGGGACAGGGTGGATGGCTACACCTTC. Encoded protein: CASTAWDRVDGYTF. The rearrangement joins TRBV10-2 to TRBJ1-2, with 9 positions matching TRBD1. The ends lost 7 bases at V and 6 bases at J; junction bases unmatched: 9. The V gene's germline CDR1 is WSHSY and CDR2 SAAADI. This CDR3 has 14 residues.

CDR3 amino acids: CASSFGGLDQPQHF. The CDR3, as DNA: TGTGCCAGCAGCTTTGGAGGGCTCGATCAGCCCCAGCATTTT. This chain joins TRBV5-5 and TRBJ1-5; D is uncertain. The length of the CDR3 is 14 residues. Germline V CDR1 and CDR2: SGHKS, YYEKEE (reference sequence). Trimming removed 2 bases at V and 5 bases at J, with 11 bases between.

The chain combines TRBV7-9 with TRBJ2-7; D remains ambiguous. This CDR3 region has 16 residues. Germline V gene sequence: CDR1 SEHNR, CDR2 FQNEAQ (reference sequence). V lost 5 bases and J 5 bases, leaving 22 bases between the germline ends. Written as DNA, the CDR3 is TGTGCCAGCAGCACCGCTCTGGGGTCTTTGGACGACGAGCAGTACTTC. Its translation: CASSTALGSLDDEQYF.

The chain couples TRBV7-2 to TRBJ2-5; a weak D match, TRBD1 (5 bases). V shed 5 bases and J shed 2 bases, with 9 bases lying between them. Germline CDR1 is SGHTA and CDR2 is FQGNSA. The length of the CDR3 is 13 residues. The CDR3 is CASSNTGQETQYF. CDR3 nucleotide sequence: TGTGCCAGCAGCAATACAGGTCAAGAGACCCAGTACTTC.

This clone was observed a single time. The chain couples TRBV18 to TRBJ2-2; no firm D call. Germline CDR1 reads KGHSH; CDR2 reads LQKENI. Trimming left V 8 bases short and J 0 bases short, with 7 bases between. The CDR3 is 13 amino acids. CDR3 sequence reads: CASAPANTGELFF. CDR3 DNA sequence: TGTGCCAGCGCGCCTGCGAACACCGGGGAGCTGTTTTTT.

The chain carries TRBV10-3 and TRBJ1-1; no reliable D call. The germline V gene has CDR1 ENHRY and CDR2 SYGVKD. The CDR3 has 15 amino acids. V was trimmed by 0 bases and J by 3 bases, leaving 11 bases between them. This chain's CDR3 is CAISESGERDTEAFF. The CDR3 DNA is TGTGCCATCAGTGAGTCTGGGGAGCGGGACACTGAAGCTTTCTTT.

The chain uses TRBV2 and TRBJ2-7, with D maybe TRBD1 (5 bases). CDR3 length: 12 residues. Germline V lookup: CDR1 SNHLY, CDR2 FYNNEI. V was trimmed by 5 bases and J by 3 bases, leaving 8 bases between them. CDR3 sequence (DNA): TGTGCCAGCAGTCTGGGGCTCTACGAGCAGTACTTC. Protein: CASSLGLYEQYF.

The chain has TRBV19 and TRBJ1-4; 7 nucleotides agree with TRBD1. J was trimmed by 6 bases and V by 5 bases; bases with no gene match: 6. The CDR3 spans 14 residues. The germline CDR1 and CDR2 sequences are LNHDA and SQIVND (reference sequence). The CDR3 protein is CASSDRELDEKLFF. The CDR3 DNA follows: TGTGCCAGTAGTGACAGGGAGTTGGATGAAAAACTGTTTTTT.

A few counts support this clone. The gene calls are TRBV4-3 and TRBJ1-4; no firm D call. The length of the CDR3 is 14 residues. Per the germline V gene, CDR1 is LGHNA and CDR2 is YSLEER. V was pared by 0 bases and J by 8 bases, with 10 bases between. This chain's CDR3 is CASSQDRKGEKLFF. The CDR3 bases are TGCGCCAGCAGCCAAGATAGGAAGGGCGAAAAACTGTTTTTT.

The chain joins TRBV6-5 to TRBJ1-1, with 10 bases lining up with TRBD1. Germline CDR1 is MNHEY and CDR2 is SVGAGI. This CDR3 is built from 15 residues. The J segment lost 5 bases and the V segment lost 4 bases, leaving 7 bases of the junction unmatched. CDR3 loop: CASSLRTGGRTEAFF. The DNA for the CDR3 is TGTGCCAGCAGTTTGCGGACAGGGGGTCGTACTGAAGCTTTCTTT.

This clone was detected once. The chain has TRBV19 and TRBJ2-5, with D hard to call. The CDR3 runs 13 residues. CDR1 is LNHDA, CDR2 SQIVND, per germline (reference sequence). V lost 6 bases, J lost 1 base, and 9 bases lay in between. The CDR3 coding sequence is TGTGCCAGTAGATCCGACACCCAAGAGACCCAGTACTTC. Translating gives CASRSDTQETQYF.

The rearrangement joins TRBV4-2 to TRBJ1-4; D gene ambiguous. Germline-derived CDR1 and CDR2 are LGHNA and YNFKEQ. This CDR3 region has 14 residues. Trimming stripped 2 bases from V and 10 bases from J, with 14 bases between. The CDR3 is CASSQTRGAAKLFF. DNA for the CDR3: TGTGCCAGCAGCCAAACCCGGGGAGCGGCAAAACTGTTTTTT.

This clone was found a few times. The rearrangement joins TRBV9 to TRBJ2-2; D is unresolved. The length of the CDR3 is 12 residues. V was clipped by 7 bases and J by 2 bases, with 6 bases between them. CDR1 and CDR2 from the germline V gene are SGDLS and YYNGEE. In DNA form, the CDR3 reads TGTGCCAGCGGGGTAAACACCGGGGAGCTGTTTTTT. Translated, it gives CASGVNTGELFF.

The chain has TRBV3-1 (or the pseudogene TRBV3-2) and TRBJ1-1; D perhaps matches TRBD1 (6 bases). Deletions cut 3 bases from V and 9 bases from J, with 11 bases between. Germline V gene sequence: CDR1 LGHDT, CDR2 YNNKEL (reference sequence). There are 12 residues in the CDR3. The chain's CDR3 is CASSHQTGQAFF. DNA of the CDR3: TGTGCCAGCAGCCATCAAACAGGGCAAGCTTTCTTT.

This sequence joins TRBV15 and TRBJ1-5; D is unclear. There are 14 residues in the CDR3. V was trimmed by 0 bases and J by 5 bases, leaving 8 bases between them. The germline V gene has CDR1 LNHNV and CDR2 YYDKDF (reference sequence). CDR3: CATSRDLKDQPQHF. The DNA of the CDR3 is TGTGCCACCAGCAGAGATTTGAAGGATCAGCCCCAGCATTTT.

The chain has TRBV2 and TRBJ1-2; D call uncertain. Germline CDR1 reads SNHLY; CDR2 reads FYNNEI. Trimming shortened V by 4 bases and J by 4 bases, and 1 base separated the two germline ends. The CDR3 runs 10 residues. The CDR3: CASSGYGYTF. CDR3 DNA: TGTGCCAGCAGTGGCTATGGCTACACCTTC.

This clone has just a few counts. This sequence joins TRBV7-6 and TRBJ1-4; 7 nucleotides align to TRBD1. Germline trimming cut 6 bases from V and 5 bases from J; bases unmatched to any gene: 6. The CDR3 has 14 amino acids. Germline loops: CDR1 SGHVS, CDR2 FNYEAQ. CDR3 amino acids: CASSPGQLNEKLFF. In nucleotides, the CDR3 is TGTGCCAGCAGTCCGGGACAGCTGAATGAAAAACTGTTTTTT.

This chain uses TRBV3-1 (or the pseudogene TRBV3-2) with TRBJ1-1, with 10 bases that match TRBD1. The CDR3 is 17 residues long. The J segment lost 0 bases and the V segment lost 1 base, leaving 5 bases of the junction unmatched. Germline V CDR1 and CDR2: LGHDT, YNNKEL (reference sequence). The CDR3: CASSQGQGARMNTEAFF. In DNA form, the CDR3 reads TGTGCCAGCAGCCAAGGACAGGGGGCACGGATGAACACTGAAGCTTTCTTT.

Here the CDR3 reads CASSPPMEQLLGYTF. In nucleotides, the CDR3 is TGTGCCAGCTCACCACCGATGGAACAGCTCTTGGGCTACACCTTC. The genes are TRBV18 and TRBJ1-2; D ambiguous. Germline assignment: CDR1 KGHSH and CDR2 LQKENI. The CDR3 runs to 15 residues. Trimming took 0 bases from V and 8 from J, leaving 16 bases between them.

The CDR3 coding sequence is TGTGCCAGCTCACCACCAACGGGGCTGTACGAGCAGTACTTC. It translates to CASSPPTGLYEQYF. V and J are TRBV18 and TRBJ2-7; D may be TRBD1 or TRBD2 (5 bases each). This CDR3 is 14 amino acids long. The ends were cut back, 0 bases at V and 4 bases at J, with 10 bases in the middle. Germline assignment: CDR1 KGHSH and CDR2 LQKENI.

The chain links TRBV9 to TRBJ2-1, with TRBD1 matching 10 bases. Per germline, CDR1 SGDLS and CDR2 YYNGEE. The CDR3 spans 15 residues. After removal of 4 bases from V and 5 bases from J, the junction contained 6 bases not matched to a gene. CDR3 bases: TGTGCCAGCAGCAACCGGGACAGGGGTAACAATGAGCAGTTCTTC. As protein: CASSNRDRGNNEQFF.

The chain employs TRBV6-1 and TRBJ2-7; the D gene could be TRBD1 or TRBD2 (6 bases each). CDR1 is MNHNS and CDR2 is SASEGT in the germline V gene. Trimming shortened V by 2 bases and J by 0 bases, and 14 bases separated the two germline ends. The CDR3 has 16 amino acids. CDR3 sequence (DNA): TGTGCCAGCAGTGAATCGGAGGGACACAACTCCTACGAGCAGTACTTC. Translating it yields CASSESEGHNSYEQYF.

The V gene is TRBV4-2, the J gene TRBJ1-1; 9 bases line up with TRBD1. Germline-derived CDR1 and CDR2 are LGHNA and YNFKEQ. Losses at the gene ends were 5 bases for V and 6 bases for J; bases not matched to a gene: 7. CDR3 length: 14 amino acids. Here the CDR3 reads CASSEQGAGAEAFF. CDR3 coding DNA: TGTGCCAGCAGCGAACAGGGGGCAGGGGCTGAAGCTTTCTTT.